Presented here are 25 T cell receptor beta chains from one specimen sequenced in a study of blood T cell repertoires in COVID-19. Here immunoSEQ multiplex PCR was the method, and the copy in TCRdb shows in-frame clones only, minus some. The sample holds just over 250,000 clones, 88% seen once. The sample consisted of peripheral blood. Source of these receptors: a woman between 70 and 85 years old with COVID-19, enrolled during active disease.

The chain couples TRBV28 to TRBJ1-4, with D uncertain. V was trimmed by 1 base and J by 0 bases, leaving 6 bases between them. CDR1 MDHEN and CDR2 SYDVKM come from the germline V gene. This CDR3 has 15 amino acids. CDR3 sequence (DNA): TGTGCCAGCAGTTTATTACAGTCAACTAATGAAAAACTGTTTTTT. Encoded protein: CASSLLQSTNEKLFF.

V and J are TRBV12-3 or TRBV12-4 and TRBJ1-1; maybe TRBD1 (6 bases). V lost 6 bases and J lost 1, with 9 bases in between. This CDR3 is 13 amino acids long. CDR3 region: CASSYRENTEAFF. CDR3 DNA: TGTGCCAGCAGCTACAGGGAGAACACTGAAGCTTTCTTT.

The chain uses TRBV12-5 and TRBJ2-7; possibly TRBD2 for D (6 bases). This CDR3 comprises 14 residues. Germline lookup yields CDR1 LGHNT and CDR2 FRNRAP. Trimming stripped 6 bases from V and 3 bases from J, with 15 bases between. CDR3 sequence (DNA): TGTGCTAGTGGGGGGGGTAGCGAGCACTACGAGCAGTACTTC. Translating it yields CASGGGSEHYEQYF.

V gene TRBV5-1 combines with J gene TRBJ2-7; the match to TRBD1 covers 10 bases. Germline V gene data show CDR1 as SGHRS and CDR2 as YFSETQ. V lost 2 bases and J lost 6; bases outside the gene matches: 11. This CDR3 region has 16 residues. The DNA of the CDR3 is TGCGCCAGCAGCTTTGACCCGGGACAGGGGAGGCGCGAGCAGTACTTC. This codes for CASSFDPGQGRREQYF.

The rearrangement links TRBV19 to TRBJ2-4; D call uncertain. Germline CDR1 LNHDA, CDR2 SQIVND (reference sequence). The ends were cut back, 9 bases at V and 8 bases at J, with 14 bases in the middle. The CDR3 sequence is 12 residues long. CDR3 protein: CASSTAGYIQYF. For the CDR3, the DNA is TGTGCCAGCTCCACAGCCGGATACATTCAGTACTTC.

This clone occurred a few times. V gene TRBV5-4 combines with J gene TRBJ2-1, with D possibly being TRBD2 (7 bases). Germline CDR1 is SGHNT and CDR2 is YYREEE (reference sequence). With 3 bases removed from V and 1 base from J, the gap between germline ends came to 14 bases. The CDR3 sequence is 16 residues long. CDR3: CASSWGGHQSYNEQFF. The DNA of the CDR3 is TGTGCCAGCAGCTGGGGGGGCCACCAGTCCTACAATGAGCAGTTCTTC.

This chain joins TRBV6-4 and TRBJ2-5; 13 bases match TRBD2. With 8 bases clipped from V and 4 bases from J, the junction kept 7 bases outside the gene matches. The CDR3 is 15 amino acids. Germline V lookup: CDR1 MRHNA, CDR2 SNTAGT. CDR3 sequence reads: CASPRTSGSIETQYF. CDR3 nucleotide sequence: TGTGCCAGCCCCCGGACTAGCGGGAGCATAGAGACCCAGTACTTC.

The chain joins TRBV19 to TRBJ1-4; TRBD1 is a possible D gene (6 bases). V lost 3 bases and J lost 7, with 9 bases in between. From germline, CDR1 is LNHDA and CDR2 SQIVND (reference sequence). This CDR3 comprises 13 residues. The chain's CDR3 is CASSIPQGEKLFF. CDR3 nucleotides: TGTGCCAGTAGTATCCCACAGGGTGAAAAACTGTTTTTT. The whole variable domain, filled in from reference TRBV19 and TRBJ1-4, reads DGGITQSPKYLFRKEGQNVTLSCEQNLNHDAMYWYRQDPGQGLRLIYYSQIVNDFQKGDIAEGYSVSREKKESFPLTVTSAQKNPTAFYLCASSIPQGEKLFFGSGTQLSVL.

This clone was seen more than once but under ten times. The genes are TRBV11-3 and TRBJ2-1; TRBD1 agrees at 12 bases. CDR1 and CDR2 (germline): SGHNT, YENEEA. The CDR3 runs to 17 residues. After removal of 1 base from V and 7 bases from J, the junction contained 8 bases not matched to a gene. In DNA, the CDR3 is TGTGCCAGCAGCTTAGCCTTCGGGGACAGGGGGCGAAATGAGCAGTTCTTC. Translation gives CASSLAFGDRGRNEQFF. Drawing the rest from reference TRBV11-3 and TRBJ2-1, the complete variable domain is EAGVVQSPRYKIIEKKQPVAFWCNPISGHNTLYWYLQNLGQGPELLIRYENEEAVDDSQLPKDRFSAERLKGVDSTLKIQPAELGDSAVYLCASSLAFGDRGRNEQFFGPGTRLTVL.

The gene calls are TRBV29-1 and TRBJ1-5, with 8 bases lining up with TRBD1. J was trimmed by 5 bases and V by 0 bases; bases with no gene match: 0. Germline assignment: CDR1 SQVTM and CDR2 ANQGSEA. This CDR3 region has 13 residues. CDR3 protein: CSVEETGDQPQHF. The CDR3 nucleotides read TGCAGCGTTGAAGAGACAGGGGATCAGCCCCAGCATTTT.

The chain couples TRBV27 to TRBJ2-7; the D gene is possibly TRBD1 (5 bases). CDR1 is MNHEY and CDR2 is SMNVEV in the germline V gene (reference sequence). The CDR3 has 13 residues. V lost 5 bases, J lost 3 bases, and 11 bases lay in between. The CDR3 sequence: CASSVREDYEQYF. The CDR3 DNA reads TGTGCCAGCAGTGTCAGGGAAGACTACGAGCAGTACTTC.

V is TRBV6-5 and J is TRBJ1-5; D is undetermined. The CDR3 is 13 amino acids. V was trimmed by 0 bases and J by 9 bases, leaving 9 bases between them. CDR1 and CDR2 (germline): MNHEY, SVGAGI. CDR3 DNA: TGTGCCAGCAGTTACTCCCCCGAGTGGCCCCAGCATTTT. As protein: CASSYSPEWPQHF.

The chain has TRBV29-1 and TRBJ2-1; 8 nucleotides align to TRBD2. Germline V lookup: CDR1 SQVTM, CDR2 ANQGSEA. The V gene end was trimmed by 6 bases and the J gene end by 6 bases; junction bases not matched to a gene: 10. CDR3 length equals 14 residues. The DNA for the CDR3 is TGCAGCGTCAAAGCGGGAGTATCAAGCAATGAGCAGTTCTTC. Amino acid sequence: CSVKAGVSSNEQFF.

The rearrangement uses TRBV7-2 and TRBJ1-4, with 7 bases lining up with TRBD1. The germline V gene has CDR1 SGHTA and CDR2 FQGNSA. The CDR3 is 14 amino acids. The J segment lost 8 bases and the V segment lost 5 bases, leaving 8 bases of the junction unmatched. The CDR3 sequence: CASSRGTAGEKLFF. The CDR3 nucleotides read TGTGCCAGCAGCCGGGGGACAGCCGGGGAAAAACTGTTTTTT.

The rearrangement joins TRBV5-1 to TRBJ2-7, with 7 bases lining up with TRBD1. The germline CDR1 and CDR2 sequences are SGHRS and YFSETQ. The V gene end was trimmed by 4 bases and the J gene end by 4 bases; junction bases not matched to a gene: 14. CDR3 length: 16 residues. The CDR3 reads CASSRGGSGQLYEQYF. The CDR3 DNA is TGCGCCAGCAGCCGTGGAGGCTCGGGACAGTTATACGAGCAGTACTTC.

V usage is TRBV4-3 and J usage is TRBJ2-5, with D uncertain. This CDR3 has 15 residues. Germline-derived CDR1 and CDR2 are LGHNA and YSLEER. V lost 0 bases and J lost 3, with 11 bases in between. CDR3 nucleotides: TGCGCCAGCAGCCAAGATACTCTCGCGGAAGAGACCCAGTACTTC. Translation gives CASSQDTLAEETQYF.

The V and J genes are TRBV24-1 and TRBJ2-1; TRBD2 agrees at 7 bases. The CDR3 spans 12 residues. Per germline, CDR1 KGHDR and CDR2 SFDVKD. Unmatched junction bases numbered 4, after V lost 7 bases and J lost 8 bases. This CDR3 reads CATRGGTDEQFF. The CDR3 nucleotides are TGTGCCACCAGGGGGGGGACTGATGAGCAGTTCTTC.

The chain joins TRBV29-1 to TRBJ1-1; possibly TRBD1 for D (5 bases). Trimming pared 1 base from V and 1 base from J, leaving 22 bases between. Germline CDR1 reads SQVTM; CDR2 reads ANQGSEA. The CDR3 loop spans 18 amino acids. The CDR3 sequence is CSVEGFTGTITGNTEAFF. In DNA, the CDR3 is TGCAGCGTTGAAGGGTTTACAGGAACAATTACCGGGAACACTGAAGCTTTCTTT.

The chain couples TRBV19 to TRBJ2-7; 10 bases are a match to TRBD1. CDR1 LNHDA and CDR2 SQIVND come from the germline V gene (reference sequence). With 7 bases clipped from V and 2 bases from J, the junction kept 8 bases outside the gene matches. This CDR3 is built from 15 residues. The CDR3 DNA sequence: TGTGCCAGTATGGCTGCAGGACAGGGGGCCTACGAGCAGTACTTC. Translation gives CASMAAGQGAYEQYF.

This clone was picked up one time. The chain uses TRBV19 and TRBJ2-3, with 11 bases matching TRBD1. CDR3 length: 15 amino acids. Germline CDR1 and CDR2: LNHDA and SQIVND (reference sequence). J was trimmed by 6 bases and V by 3 bases; bases with no gene match: 5. CDR3 in amino acids: CASSIPGQGADTQYF. The DNA of the CDR3 is TGTGCCAGTAGTATCCCCGGACAGGGGGCGGATACGCAGTATTTT.

The genes are TRBV5-6 and TRBJ1-2, with D unresolved. CDR3 size: 15 residues. Germline CDR1 is SGHDT and CDR2 is YYEEEE. The V end was cut by 6 bases, the J end by 5 bases, with 20 bases between. The CDR3 nucleotides read TGTGCCAGCACGAGCGGGTACGGGAGGGAATATGGCTACACCTTC. Translating gives CASTSGYGREYGYTF.

The chain couples TRBV10-3 to TRBJ1-5; 7 positions agree with TRBD1. With V trimmed by 2 bases and J by 2 bases, 3 bases remained unmatched. The CDR3 contains 15 residues. Germline loops: CDR1 ENHRY, CDR2 SYGVKD. CDR3 protein: CAISEGDRGNQPQHF. CDR3 coding DNA: TGTGCCATCAGTGAGGGGGACAGAGGCAATCAGCCCCAGCATTTT.

This chain joins TRBV5-1 and TRBJ1-1, with a possible D match to TRBD1 (5 bases). This CDR3 has 14 residues. Germline V CDR1 and CDR2: SGHRS, YFSETQ. V lost 2 bases and J lost 4, with 12 bases in between. The CDR3 DNA is TGCGCCAGCAGCTTCGACAGTAAGATCACTGAAGCTTTCTTT. The encoded protein is CASSFDSKITEAFF.

The chain joins TRBV12-3 or TRBV12-4 to TRBJ1-3; no definite D call. V was pared by 4 bases and J by 3 bases, with 7 bases between. CDR3 length equals 13 residues. CDR3 region: CASSSPGGNTIYF. CDR3 in DNA: TGTGCCAGCAGTTCGCCGGGTGGAAACACCATATATTTT.

This clone has a handful of counts. The gene calls are TRBV10-1 and TRBJ2-3; 15 nucleotides match TRBD2. The germline gives CDR1 WNHNN, CDR2 SYGVQD (reference sequence). The CDR3 runs 15 residues. V shed 6 bases and J 6 bases; nucleotides not matched to a gene: 4. CDR3 DNA: TGCGCCAGCAGGGGACTAGCGGGAGGCGGGGATACGCAGTATTTT. This translates into CASRGLAGGGDTQYF.